This T cell receptor (beta chain) was identified in a study of T cell responses to AZD1222 COVID-19 vaccine. General study points: Dominant at 160-218 and 743-854, vaccine-associated CD4 TCRs also spanned spike.

CDR1 and CDR2 (germline): SGDLS, YYNGEE. This CDR3 comprises 15 residues. V gave up 0 bases and J gave up 6 bases, with 12 bases separating them. About this clone itself: No antigen is known for it.

The assay was immunoSEQ multiplex PCR, and TCRdb's table has in-frame clones only and misses some. The table includes about 150,000 clones, about 90% detected once. This receptor was obtained from an adult in good health. Sequenced here: peripheral blood, sampled on day 0 of AZD1222 vaccination. The V and J genes are TRBV9 and TRBJ2-2, with TRBD1 as a possible D gene (5 bases). The CDR3: CASSVEGWGPGELFF. The CDR3, as DNA: TGTGCCAGCAGCGTAGAGGGGTGGGGCCCCGGGGAGCTGTTTTTT.